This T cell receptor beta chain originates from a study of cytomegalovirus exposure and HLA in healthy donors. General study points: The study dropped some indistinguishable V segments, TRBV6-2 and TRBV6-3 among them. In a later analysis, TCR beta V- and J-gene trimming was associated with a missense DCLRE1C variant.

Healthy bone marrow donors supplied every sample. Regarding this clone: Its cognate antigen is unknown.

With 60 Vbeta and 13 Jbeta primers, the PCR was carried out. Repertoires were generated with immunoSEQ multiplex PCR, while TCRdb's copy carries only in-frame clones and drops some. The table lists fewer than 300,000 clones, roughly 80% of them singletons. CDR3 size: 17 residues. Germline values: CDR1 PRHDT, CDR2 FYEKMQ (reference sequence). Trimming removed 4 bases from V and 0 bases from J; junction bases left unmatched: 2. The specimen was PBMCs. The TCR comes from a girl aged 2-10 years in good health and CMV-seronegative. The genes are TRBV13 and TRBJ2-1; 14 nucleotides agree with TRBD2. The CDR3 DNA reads TGTGCCAGCAGCTGGACTAGCGGGGGGTTCTCCTACAATGAGCAGTTCTTC. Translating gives CASSWTSGGFSYNEQFF.